Included here is one TCR beta chain sequence, with context. Antigen unknown. Trimming took 0 bases from V and 2 from J, leaving 7 bases between them. The V gene's germline CDR1 is SQVTM and CDR2 ANQGSEA. This CDR3 comprises 13 residues. The sample originates from a study of cytomegalovirus exposure and HLA in healthy donors. Across the study: A preliminary data release comprised tens of millions of unique TCRs obtained from HLA-typed donors.

Study findings and constraints: On later analysis, the bulk of CMV-associated TCR beta chains appeared to be HLA-restricted.

Primers for the PCR totalled 60 Vbeta and 13 Jbeta. The repertoire was sequenced with immunoSEQ multiplex PCR; TCRdb's copy has only in-frame clones and lacks some. The sample contains 190,000 or so clones, about four fifths of which appear only once. The TCR was taken from a man aged 50-60 years in good health and CMV-seronegative. The rearrangement joins TRBV29-1 to TRBJ1-2; D call uncertain. Sequenced: PBMCs. DNA of the CDR3: TGCAGCGTTGAAGATTACGGGAACTATGGCTACACCTTC. It specifies CSVEDYGNYGYTF.